Presented here are 15 T cell receptor beta chains from one specimen sequenced in a study of T cells in Graves' hyperthyroidism and ophthalmopathy. TCR beta CDR3 regions were amplified from RNA transcripts. HTBI primers were used for first-round RT-PCR of the TCR CDR3. From the multiplex PCR reads, TCRdb called clonotypes with MiXCR, one entry per CDR3 protein. Found here are about half a million distinct CDR3 sequences, 20% of them singletons; the top ten hold roughly 29%. The specimen sequenced was blood. Every receptor here comes from a man between 18 and 35 years old with Graves' hyperthyroidism.

This clonotype was picked up many times. This rearrangement joins TRBV11-2 to TRBJ2-5, with a weak D call TRBD1 (5 bases). Trimming shortened V by 3 bases and J by 4 bases, and 15 bases separated the two germline ends. CDR1 is SGHAT and CDR2 is FQNNGV in the germline V gene. The CDR3 has 15 residues. CDR3 nucleotide sequence: TGTGCCAGCAGCTTGAGCAGGGCCCCAGGAGAGACCCAGTACTTC. Its protein is CASSLSRAPGETQYF.

Concerning this clonotype itself: A much larger clone lies a single base off, so this may be a read error. The V and J genes are TRBV20-1 and TRBJ2-7, with a weak D call TRBD2 (7 bases). This CDR3 spans 14 amino acids. V was clipped by 7 bases and J by 0 bases, with 16 bases between them. Looked up from germline, CDR1 is DFQATT and CDR2 is SNEGSKA (reference sequence). The CDR3: CSDSPRGASYEQYF. In DNA form, the CDR3 reads TGCAGTGATAGCCCCCGGGGGGCCTCCTACGAGCAGTACTTC.

This clonotype was seen many times. The rearrangement uses TRBV28 and TRBJ1-5; D uncertain. Between the trimmed V and J ends, which lost 4 bases and 4 bases, there was a span of 11 bases. The CDR3 extends over 14 amino acids. Germline V gene lookup returns CDR1 MDHEN and CDR2 SYDVKM. The CDR3: CASSSLGPNQPQHF. In DNA, the CDR3 is TGTGCCAGCAGTTCACTCGGCCCTAATCAGCCCCAGCATTTT.

The chain carries TRBV12-3 or TRBV12-4 and TRBJ1-5; no clear D. The CDR3 contains 16 residues. V lost 9 bases to trimming and J lost 6 bases, with 24 bases between them. The DNA of the CDR3 is TGTGCCAGTAGCCTCAGTCAGGCATTCTCCCTTCAGCCCCAGCATTTT. Its protein product is CASSLSQAFSLQPQHF.

This clonotype was picked up many times. Likely a read error: the CDR3 ends without its conserved phenylalanine or tryptophan. The chain employs TRBV12-3 or TRBV12-4 and TRBJ1-6, with D possibly TRBD1 on 5 matching bases. The CDR3 loop spans 14 amino acids. V dropped 6 bases and J dropped 8 bases, with 14 bases sitting between them. DNA of the CDR3: TGTGCCAGCAGGGACGGGACGGTAGATTCACCCCTCCACTAT. This codes for CASRDGTVDSPLHY.

The chain couples TRBV4-1 to TRBJ2-7; D unresolved. The CDR3 covers 18 residues. Between the trimmed V and J ends, which lost 2 bases and 0 bases, there was a span of 20 bases. Germline assignment: CDR1 MGHRA and CDR2 YSYEKL. For the CDR3, the DNA is TGCGCCAGCAGCCAACTACTCGGAGACCGAAAATTCTCCTACGAGCAGTACTTC. Translating it yields CASSQLLGDRKFSYEQYF.

This clonotype was picked up many times. The V gene is TRBV7-2, the J gene TRBJ2-5; D ambiguous. Looked up from germline, CDR1 is SGHTA and CDR2 is FQGNSA. The CDR3 has 14 amino acids. Trimming stripped 5 bases from V and 1 base from J, with 11 bases between. The CDR3 coding sequence is TGTGCCAGCAGCCTCACAAACCTCCAAGAGACCCAGTACTTC. Amino acids: CASSLTNLQETQYF.

This clonotype was seen ten or more times. V gene TRBV5-4 combines with J gene TRBJ1-1; D is ambiguous. Germline-derived CDR1 and CDR2 are SGHNT and YYREEE (reference sequence). The CDR3 is 14 residues long. V dropped 1 base and J dropped 3 bases, with 10 bases sitting between them. CDR3 coding DNA: TGTGCCAGCAGCTTGACAGCTACTTACACTGAAGCTTTCTTT. Protein: CASSLTATYTEAFF.

This clonotype was picked up one time. This chain uses TRBV4-2 with TRBJ2-2; TRBD2 matches 7 bases. V gave up 0 bases and J gave up 3 bases; unmatched junction bases: 4. The CDR3 sequence is 16 residues long. The germline V gene has CDR1 LGHNA and CDR2 YNFKEQ. CDR3 sequence: CASSQEGGGDTGELFF. The CDR3 nucleotides read TGTGCCAGCAGCCAAGAAGGCGGGGGAGACACCGGGGAGCTGTTTTTT.

This clonotype was recorded many times. This chain uses TRBV6-2 or TRBV6-3 with TRBJ1-2; D is possibly TRBD1 (6 bases). Trimming pared 6 bases from V and 5 bases from J, leaving 22 bases between. Germline CDR1 is MNHEY and CDR2 is SVGEGT. The CDR3 has 16 residues. The CDR3 loop reads CASRTIRTDRLYGYTF. As DNA, the CDR3 is TGTGCCAGCAGGACTATAAGGACAGATCGTCTTTATGGCTACACCTTC.

The count of this clonotype is one. A read error is possible here, since a much larger clone lies one base away. This chain joins TRBV11-1 and TRBJ1-2; 9 positions agree with TRBD1. The CDR3 covers 16 residues. Germline V CDR1 and CDR2: SGHAT, FQDESV (reference sequence). DNA of the CDR3: TGTGCCAGCAGCTTAGGGGACAGGGAGAAGAGGGGCGGCTACAGCTTC. Amino acid sequence: CASSLGDREKRGGYSF.

Comments on this clonotype: A much larger clone sits a single nucleotide away, making a read error possible. The genes are TRBV11-2 and TRBJ2-5, with D uncertain. Germline values: CDR1 SGHAT, CDR2 FQNNGV. The CDR3 has 14 amino acids. The CDR3 is CASSLEGRAKTKYF. DNA for the CDR3: TGTGCCAGCAGCTTAGAGGGTAGGGCCAAGACCAAGTACTTC.

The rearrangement joins TRBV28 to TRBJ2-7; D is unresolved. Germline-derived CDR1 and CDR2 are MDHEN and SYDVKM. V was trimmed by 5 bases and J by 3 bases, leaving 14 bases between them. The CDR3 runs to 14 residues. The CDR3 DNA follows: TGTGCCAGCAGTCCACCCCCGGACCTCTACGAGCAGTACTTC. Translating it yields CASSPPPDLYEQYF. Together with reference TRBV28 and TRBJ2-7, the CDR3 gives the full variable domain: DVKVTQSSRYLVKRTGEKVFLECVQDMDHENMFWYRQDPGLGLRLIYFSYDVKMKEKGDIPEGYSVSREKKERFSLILESASTNQTSMYLCASSPPPDLYEQYFGPGTRLTVT.

This clonotype was picked up many times. This rearrangement joins TRBV29-1 to TRBJ1-2; tentatively, D is TRBD1 (5 bases). The V gene lost 7 bases and the J gene lost 2 bases, with 17 bases spanning the gap. In germline, CDR1 is SQVTM, CDR2 ANQGSEA. The CDR3 is 14 amino acids. The CDR3 DNA is TGCAGCGCCCAAGACGGGACCCACAACTATGGCTACACCTTC. Translating gives CSAQDGTHNYGYTF.

This clonotype was recorded once. The chain couples TRBV6-1 to TRBJ1-5, with 7 bases matching TRBD1. Looked up from germline, CDR1 is MNHNS and CDR2 is SASEGT. Trimming at V came to 8 bases and at J to 2 bases, leaving 9 bases not matched to a gene. The CDR3 has 15 residues. The CDR3 bases are TGTGCCAGCGGGTGGGGAGGACAGGGCAATCAGCCCCAGCATTTT. The encoded protein is CASGWGGQGNQPQHF.